The clone carrying this T cell receptor beta chain was observed a handful of times. What it binds is unknown. These data are taken from a study of regulatory T cells in long-lasting Graves disease. Across the study: The term persistent Graves' disease signified upward of 5 years on antithyroid drugs with positive TSH receptor antibodies. Study-wide points: Favored gene segments in persistent disease were TRBV28, TRBJ1-2 and TRBJ2-5.

Time point given: persistent/refractory GD, antithyroid drugs over 5 years with positive TRAb. Construction of the TCR library relied on RNA isolated from PBMCs. Patients were enrolled at an endocrinology department in Xi'an, China. The V end was cut by 2 bases, the J end by 6 bases, with 8 bases between. The CDR3 length is 12 residues. Germline CDR1 is MNHNS and CDR2 is SASEGT. Arm-PCR of CDR3 regions and iRepertoire HTBI primers were the basis on which TCR beta libraries were built. Each CDR3 protein is one row after TCRdb ran MiXCR on the multiplex PCR reads. The sample holds hundreds of thousands of distinct CDR3 sequences; 20% to 25% are singletons and the top ten take around 13%.

This TCR was sampled from a female donor with Graves disease. The chain carries TRBV6-1 and TRBJ2-7; D is uncertain. This specimen was peripheral blood mononuclear cells (PBMCs), taken when the disease was refractory, from a patient treated with antithyroid drugs. The DNA of the CDR3 is TGTGCCAGCAGTGAAATCCCGTTCGAGCAGTACTTC. This sequence encodes CASSEIPFEQYF.